This TCR beta chain appears in the sequencing data of a study of sequential checkpoint blockade in melanoma. Study-wide background: Randomization was 1:1 between first-line nivolumab→ipilimumab and ipilimumab→nivolumab. TCRβ was sequenced from DNA of 91 pretreatment tumors. Matched biopsies came pretreatment and at week 13 for some 21 patients.

Germline CDR1 and CDR2: MNHGY and SAAAGT. Trimming cost V 0 bases and J 0 bases; bases outside gene matches: 11. The CDR3 totals 18 residues. Profiling relied on immunoSEQ multiplex PCR, and the TCRdb table lists in-frame clones only, not all of them. The table lists about 2,500 clones, around 21% of them singletons. This clone was counted only a few times. Treatment in this sample: randomized to nivolumab then ipilimumab (arm A) or the reverse (arm B). This sequence originates from a human donor with melanoma. Sequences were derived from tumor tissue (inferred from file names), sampled from a patient given nivolumab and ipilimumab in sequence. The chain couples TRBV6-8 to TRBJ2-7, with 7 bases identical to TRBD2. CDR3 sequence (DNA): TGTGCCAGCAGTTACTCGACGGTCCAAGCGGGATCCTCCTACGAGCAGTACTTC. Protein: CASSYSTVQAGSSYEQYF.